Shown below are 28 T cell receptor beta chains from a single sample sequenced in a study of graft-versus-host responses after intestinal transplantation. Sequencing used immunoSEQ multiplex PCR; TCRdb keeps in-frame clones, though not all of them. This table holds about 7,200 clones, roughly 25% found once. The sample in question was alloreactive CD4+ T cells from a mixed lymphocyte reaction culture, obtained before transplantation. Subset denoted: CFSE-low proliferating T cells sorted from roughly six-day pre-transplant mixed lymphocyte reaction (GvH or HvG direction). All receptors come from a human patient who was an organ donor for intestinal transplantation.

J is TRBJ2-7 and V is TRBV7-6, with no clear D. This CDR3 has 14 amino acids. The V gene's germline CDR1 is SGHVS and CDR2 FNYEAQ. Trimming removed 5 bases from V and 2 bases from J, with 13 bases in between. This CDR3 reads CASSPGPRPYEQYF. The DNA of the CDR3 is TGTGCCAGCAGCCCCGGGCCCCGACCCTACGAGCAGTACTTC.

The chain uses TRBV7-2 and TRBJ1-5, with 10 bases lining up with TRBD1. After removal of 5 bases from V and 6 bases from J, the junction contained 1 base not matched to a gene. The germline CDR1 and CDR2 sequences are SGHTA and FQGNSA. The CDR3 has 13 amino acids. CDR3 nucleotide sequence: TGTGCCAGCAGCAGGGACAGGGGTCAGCCCCAGCATTTT. As protein: CASSRDRGQPQHF.

This clone was detected a few times. The CDR3 sequence is CASSLVQGGEKLFF. CDR3 bases: TGTGCCAGCAGCTTGGTCCAGGGAGGTGAAAAACTGTTTTTT. The chain employs TRBV5-5 and TRBJ1-4; D may be TRBD1 (5 bases). The germline gives CDR1 SGHKS, CDR2 YYEKEE (reference sequence). Trimming cost V 0 bases and J 7 bases, with 10 bases left between them. The length of the CDR3 is 14 residues.

Worth noting for this clone: A far larger clone differs by one base, so this is likely a read error. Other nucleotide sequences from this sample produce the same CDR3. DNA of the CDR3: TGTGCCAGCAGTTTATACCGATCGCCGGGGCAGGGTCTCGAGCAGTACTTC. Its translation: CASSLYRSPGQGLEQYF. The rearrangement joins TRBV27 to TRBJ2-7; perhaps D is TRBD1 or TRBD2 (5 bases each). V was pared by 1 base and J by 6 bases, with 22 bases between. This CDR3 contains 17 residues. Germline V gene lookup returns CDR1 MNHEY and CDR2 SMNVEV (reference sequence).

The CDR3 DNA is TGTGCCAGCAGCTTTGAACTAGCGGGAGGGAATGAGCAGTTCTTC. Protein: CASSFELAGGNEQFF. The gene calls are TRBV7-3 and TRBJ2-1; 13 nucleotides line up with TRBD2. V was clipped by 3 bases and J by 7 bases; unmatched bases: 3. The germline V gene has CDR1 SGHTA and CDR2 FQGTGA. CDR3 length: 15 amino acids.

By frequency in the sample, this clone is large (0.1 to 1%). The V and J genes are TRBV28 and TRBJ1-5, with TRBD1 identical over 7 bases. The V gene end was trimmed by 5 bases and the J gene end by 5 bases; junction bases not matched to a gene: 3. Germline CDR1 MDHEN, CDR2 SYDVKM. This CDR3 comprises 13 residues. The CDR3 DNA follows: TGTGCCAGCAGTGGTGACAGGGATCAGCCCCAGCATTTT. Its protein is CASSGDRDQPQHF. Looking up the rest from reference TRBV28 and TRBJ1-5 gives the full variable domain: DVKVTQSSRYLVKRTGEKVFLECVQDMDHENMFWYRQDPGLGLRLIYFSYDVKMKEKGDIPEGYSVSREKKERFSLILESASTNQTSMYLCASSGDRDQPQHFGDGTRLSIL.

This clone was seen a few times. The chain uses TRBV6-5 and TRBJ1-1, with TRBD1 matching 8 bases. V gave up 8 bases and J gave up 4 bases; unmatched junction bases: 3. Germline-derived CDR1 and CDR2 are MNHEY and SVGAGI. This CDR3 spans 12 amino acids. CDR3 in DNA: TGTGCCAGCGCCACAGGGGGCACTGAAGCTTTCTTT. Amino acids: CASATGGTEAFF.

This clone was observed a handful of times. The chain is built from TRBV23-1 and TRBJ2-7; the D gene is possibly TRBD1 (6 bases). TRBV23-1 is identified as an open reading frame with a role that is uncertain. V lost 0 bases, J lost 4 bases, and 10 bases lay in between. The CDR3 covers 14 residues. CDR3 coding DNA: TGCGCCAGCAGTCAATCTAGGGGACATTACGAGCAGTACTTC. It encodes CASSQSRGHYEQYF.

The chain employs TRBV6-6 and TRBJ2-7, with 7 bases that match TRBD2. This CDR3 spans 12 amino acids. After removal of 4 bases from V and 3 bases from J, the junction contained 0 bases not matched to a gene. Germline assignment: CDR1 MNHNY and CDR2 SVGAGI (reference sequence). For the CDR3, the DNA is TGTGCCAGCAGTTCTAGCGGCTACGAGCAGTACTTC. It codes for CASSSSGYEQYF.

This clone was picked up a small number of times. This sequence joins TRBV29-1 and TRBJ1-1, with 9 bases identical to TRBD1. Germline values: CDR1 SQVTM, CDR2 ANQGSEA. The CDR3 runs 15 residues. V lost 4 bases to trimming and J lost 5 bases; unmatched junction nucleotides: 11. The CDR3 sequence is CSVVVQGALGTEAFF. DNA of the CDR3: TGCAGCGTTGTAGTACAGGGGGCGCTGGGAACTGAAGCTTTCTTT.

The rearrangement joins TRBV7-2 to TRBJ2-3; 10 bases line up with TRBD2. The V segment lost 3 bases and the J segment 0 bases; nucleotides outside the gene matches: 6. The CDR3 is made up of 17 amino acids. Germline-derived CDR1 and CDR2 are SGHTA and FQGNSA. CDR3 in DNA: TGTGCCAGCAGCTTTCCGACTAGCGGGCCGAGCACAGATACGCAGTATTTT. Its translation is CASSFPTSGPSTDTQYF.

The chain combines TRBV6-6 with TRBJ1-1; D is ambiguous. V lost 8 bases and J lost 5, with 12 bases in between. The CDR3 is made up of 12 amino acids. Germline CDR1 is MNHNY and CDR2 is SVGAGI (reference sequence). CDR3 bases: TGTGCCAGCGGGCCGGGGAGGACTGAAGCTTTCTTT. It encodes CASGPGRTEAFF.

This clone was seen a single time. Here the CDR3 reads CASTQLRRASTDTQYF. The DNA of the CDR3 is TGTGCCAGCACCCAGCTACGGCGGGCCAGCACAGATACGCAGTATTTT. This chain links TRBV28 with TRBJ2-3, with D possibly being TRBD2 (5 bases). The germline V and J ends were trimmed by 7 bases and 0 bases, with 17 bases remaining between them. Germline V gene sequence: CDR1 MDHEN, CDR2 SYDVKM. The CDR3 is made up of 16 amino acids.

This sequence joins TRBV28 and TRBJ2-6, with unresolved D. Germline V gene sequence: CDR1 MDHEN, CDR2 SYDVKM. V was cut by 3 bases and J by 2 bases, with 2 bases left in between. The CDR3 runs 13 residues. Here the CDR3 reads CASSFPGANVLTF. CDR3 sequence (DNA): TGTGCCAGCAGTTTCCCTGGGGCCAACGTCCTGACTTTC.

This rearrangement joins TRBV19 to TRBJ1-2, with D unclear. Per the germline V gene, CDR1 is LNHDA and CDR2 is SQIVND (reference sequence). V was clipped by 3 bases and J by 2 bases, with 13 bases between them. The CDR3 runs 15 residues. CDR3 in amino acids: CASSMPGPLNYGYTF. DNA of the CDR3: TGTGCCAGTAGTATGCCTGGACCGCTAAACTATGGCTACACCTTC.

This clone turned up a few times. The chain links TRBV7-8 to TRBJ1-5; D gene uncertain. This CDR3 has 13 amino acids. Trimming stripped 1 base from V and 8 bases from J, with 9 bases between. CDR1 and CDR2 from the germline V gene are SGHVS and FQNEAQ. CDR3 sequence reads: CASSLVREEPQHF. In DNA form, the CDR3 reads TGTGCCAGCAGCTTAGTTCGGGAGGAGCCCCAGCATTTT. Full variable domain (missing parts from reference TRBV7-8 and TRBJ1-5): GAGVSQSPRYKVAKRGQDVALRCDPISGHVSLFWYQQALGQGPEFLTYFQNEAQLDKSGLPSDRFFAERPEGSVSTLKIQRTQQEDSAVYLCASSLVREEPQHFGDGTRLSIL.

This clone was recorded a few times. CDR3 DNA sequence: TGTGCCAGCAGCGCAGACAGGGGGCCTTACTACGAGCAGTACTTC. This translates into CASSADRGPYYEQYF. The rearrangement links TRBV7-2 to TRBJ2-5; 10 bases fit TRBD1. The DNA end favors TRBJ2-7, so the J call may be wrong. Germline CDR1 reads SGHTA; CDR2 reads FQGNSA. This CDR3 comprises 15 residues.

This clone appeared a few times. An end of the junction differs from the germline gene, which may be a read error. V gene TRBV5-1 combines with J gene TRBJ2-7; a possible D gene is TRBD1 (6 bases). The CDR3 spans 13 residues. The germline V gene encodes CDR1 SGHRS and CDR2 YFSETQ. The CDR3 here is CASSSYIGGEQYF. The CDR3 DNA sequence: TGTGCCAGCAGCTCCTACATAGGGGGCGAGCAGTACTTC.

The sample holds a few counts of this clone. The V and J genes are TRBV4-3 and TRBJ1-4, with 7 nucleotides matching TRBD1. Trimming removed 5 bases from V and 5 bases from J; junction bases left unmatched: 8. The germline CDR1 and CDR2 sequences are LGHNA and YSLEER. The CDR3 totals 15 residues. CDR3 in DNA: TGCGCCAGCAGCTTGGTGGGACAGAAGAATGAAAAACTGTTTTTT. Its protein product is CASSLVGQKNEKLFF.

As for this clone: Given a much more abundant clone one base away, this may be a read error. The chain has TRBV4-2 and TRBJ1-5, with TRBD1 matching over 8 bases. V shed 3 bases and J 8 bases; nucleotides not matched to a gene: 3. The CDR3 has 13 amino acids. CDR1 is LGHNA and CDR2 is YNFKEQ in the germline V gene. CDR3 sequence reads: CASSQDRAKPQHF. The DNA of the CDR3 is TGTGCCAGCAGCCAGGACAGGGCTAAGCCCCAGCATTTT.

This sequence joins TRBV29-1 and TRBJ2-2; D could derive from TRBD1 or TRBD2 (5 bases each). The CDR3 contains 13 residues. Germline-derived CDR1 and CDR2 are SQVTM and ANQGSEA. V lost 3 bases to trimming and J lost 2 bases, with 7 bases between them. CDR3 sequence reads: CSVDRDNTGELFF. CDR3 bases: TGCAGCGTTGACAGGGACAACACCGGGGAGCTGTTTTTT.

This clone has just a few counts. V gene TRBV11-3 combines with J gene TRBJ2-3; D gene unclear. In germline, CDR1 is SGHNT, CDR2 YENEEA. Trimming pared 4 bases from V and 2 bases from J, leaving 13 bases between. The CDR3 runs to 15 residues. The CDR3 bases are TGTGCCAGCAGCTCCCGGACCCGGATCACAGATACGCAGTATTTT. It specifies CASSSRTRITDTQYF.

Remarks on this clone: A single base is all that separates this from a far larger clone, so a read error is likely. This chain joins TRBV28 and TRBJ1-5; TRBD1 aligns across 9 bases. CDR1 MDHEN and CDR2 SYDVKM come from the germline V gene. This CDR3 has 15 amino acids. V lost 6 bases, J lost 6 bases, and 9 bases stayed unmatched. The CDR3 nucleotides read TGTGCCAGCAGCCCGGGACAGGGACGGGTTCAGCCCCAGCATTTT. Its protein product is CASSPGQGRVQPQHF. The whole variable domain, remainder taken from reference TRBV28 and TRBJ1-5, is DVKVTQSSRYLVKRTGEKVFLECVQDMDHENMFWYRQDPGLGLRLIYFSYDVKMKEKGDIPEGYSVSREKKERFSLILESASTNQTSMYLCASSPGQGRVQPQHFGDGTRLSIL.

This clone is categorized as medium-sized. The chain uses TRBV14 and TRBJ2-3; 7 bases line up with TRBD2. V lost 2 bases and J lost 9; bases outside the gene matches: 8. Germline CDR1 reads SGHDN; CDR2 reads FVKESK. The CDR3 is 14 residues long. CDR3 in DNA: TGTGCCAGCAGCCAATTCGCGGGAGCCCGCACGCAGTATTTT. Its protein product is CASSQFAGARTQYF.

The chain joins TRBV19 to TRBJ1-1, with no clear D. From germline, CDR1 is LNHDA and CDR2 SQIVND (reference sequence). V lost 1 base to trimming and J lost 5 bases, with 17 bases between them. The CDR3 is made up of 16 amino acids. CDR3 coding DNA: TGTGCCAGTAGTATAGGTTTGGGCAGGAGAGGGACTGAAGCTTTCTTT. Protein: CASSIGLGRRGTEAFF. The variable domain in full, completed from reference TRBV19 and TRBJ1-1, reads DGGITQSPKYLFRKEGQNVTLSCEQNLNHDAMYWYRQDPGQGLRLIYYSQIVNDFQKGDIAEGYSVSREKKESFPLTVTSAQKNPTAFYLCASSIGLGRRGTEAFFGQGTRLTVV.

This clone is medium-sized (0.01 to 0.1%) by share. This chain connects TRBV28 to TRBJ2-1; TRBD2 matches 12 bases. The CDR3 has 19 amino acids. Trimming took 3 bases from V and 7 from J; bases not matched to a gene: 16. The V gene's germline CDR1 is MDHEN and CDR2 SYDVKM. CDR3 in amino acids: CASSFLAWTSGVSGNEQFF. CDR3 nucleotides: TGTGCCAGCAGTTTCCTTGCGTGGACTAGCGGGGTGTCGGGGAATGAGCAGTTCTTC.

This clone occurred a few times. This chain joins TRBV7-2 and TRBJ2-2; TRBD2 matches 9 bases. V was pared by 8 bases and J by 6 bases, with 4 bases of the junction left unmatched. The CDR3 consists of 13 residues. The germline V gene has CDR1 SGHTA and CDR2 FQGNSA. CDR3 in amino acids: CASGTSRSGELFF. CDR3 in DNA: TGTGCCAGCGGGACTAGCCGGTCCGGGGAGCTGTTTTTT.

This clone rates as medium-sized. The rearrangement uses TRBV5-1 and TRBJ1-2; 8 nucleotides agree with TRBD1. V shed 0 bases, J shed 3 bases, and the junction held 4 bases outside the gene matches. The CDR3 is 15 amino acids. Germline assignment: CDR1 SGHRS and CDR2 YFSETQ. The CDR3 sequence: CASSLGQGRYYGYTF. CDR3 DNA: TGCGCCAGCAGCTTGGGACAGGGGCGCTACTATGGCTACACCTTC. The whole variable domain, filled in from reference TRBV5-1 and TRBJ1-2, reads KAGVTQTPRYLIKTRGQQVTLSCSPISGHRSVSWYQQTPGQGLQFLFEYFSETQRNKGNFPGRFSGRQFSNSRSEMNVSTLELGDSALYLCASSLGQGRYYGYTFGSGTRLTVV.